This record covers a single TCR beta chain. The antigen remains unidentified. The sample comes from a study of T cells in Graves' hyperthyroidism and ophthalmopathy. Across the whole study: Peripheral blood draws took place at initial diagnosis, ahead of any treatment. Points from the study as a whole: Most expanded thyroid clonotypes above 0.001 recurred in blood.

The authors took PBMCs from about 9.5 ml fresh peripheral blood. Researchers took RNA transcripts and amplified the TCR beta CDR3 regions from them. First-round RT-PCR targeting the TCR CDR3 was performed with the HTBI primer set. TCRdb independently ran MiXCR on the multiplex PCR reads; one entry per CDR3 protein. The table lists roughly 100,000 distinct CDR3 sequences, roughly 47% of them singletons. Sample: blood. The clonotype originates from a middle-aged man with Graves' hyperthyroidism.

Written as DNA, the CDR3 is TGTGCCAGTAGGGAGACATCTCTCTCCTACGAGCAGTACTTC. It codes for CASRETSLSYEQYF. J is TRBJ2-7 and V is TRBV2, with a possible D match to TRBD2 (5 bases). Trimming pared 9 bases from V and 0 bases from J, leaving 15 bases between. This CDR3 has 14 amino acids. The germline gives CDR1 SNHLY, CDR2 FYNNEI.